Listed here is a single T cell receptor beta chain. Its target is unknown. Assay: immunoSEQ multiplex PCR; the TCRdb copy retains only in-frame clones and omits some. The top ten hold 4.5% to 7.5% of the sample, which has 12,000 or so clones, around 86% seen once. The CDR3 consists of 15 residues. The germline CDR1 and CDR2 sequences are SGHNT and YYREEE (reference sequence). Between the trimmed V and J ends, which lost 0 bases and 2 bases, there was a span of 8 bases. The entry originates in a study of a mutant IDH1 vaccine in newly diagnosed glioma. Time point described: week 5, during vaccination. What each vaccine dose contained was 300 ug of mutant IDH1 20-mer peptide, accompanied by topical imiquimod. Donor tumors were new WHO grade 3 or 4 IDH1-mutant, ATRX-lost astrocytomas.

The origin of this receptor is a woman between 40 and 55 years old with glioma. Some clones in this sample may be carry-over from other donors' samples. Sequences were derived from PBMCs, sampled from a glioma patient whose treatment included an IDH1 peptide vaccine. The chain combines TRBV5-4 with TRBJ2-2; D is unclear. CDR3 coding DNA: TGTGCCAGCAGCTTGGTAACGTACAACACCGGGGAGCTGTTTTTT. Its translation is CASSLVTYNTGELFF.